This TCR beta chain emerged from a study of cytomegalovirus exposure and HLA in healthy donors. The CDR3 loop spans 13 amino acids. With V trimmed by 6 bases and J by 6 bases, 7 bases remained unmatched. The germline gives CDR1 MGHRA, CDR2 YSYEKL. PCR was performed using 60 Vbeta and 13 Jbeta primers. Method: immunoSEQ multiplex PCR; TCRdb's copy keeps in-frame clones and lacks some. The sample yields some 56,000 clones, about four fifths seen once. The receptor was isolated from a woman in her forties in good health and CMV-seronegative. V usage is TRBV4-1 and J usage is TRBJ1-2, with TRBD1 matching over 7 bases. The sequencing input was PBMCs. CDR3 residues: CASREIDRDGYTF. For the CDR3, the DNA is TGCGCCAGCAGGGAAATCGACAGGGATGGCTACACCTTC.